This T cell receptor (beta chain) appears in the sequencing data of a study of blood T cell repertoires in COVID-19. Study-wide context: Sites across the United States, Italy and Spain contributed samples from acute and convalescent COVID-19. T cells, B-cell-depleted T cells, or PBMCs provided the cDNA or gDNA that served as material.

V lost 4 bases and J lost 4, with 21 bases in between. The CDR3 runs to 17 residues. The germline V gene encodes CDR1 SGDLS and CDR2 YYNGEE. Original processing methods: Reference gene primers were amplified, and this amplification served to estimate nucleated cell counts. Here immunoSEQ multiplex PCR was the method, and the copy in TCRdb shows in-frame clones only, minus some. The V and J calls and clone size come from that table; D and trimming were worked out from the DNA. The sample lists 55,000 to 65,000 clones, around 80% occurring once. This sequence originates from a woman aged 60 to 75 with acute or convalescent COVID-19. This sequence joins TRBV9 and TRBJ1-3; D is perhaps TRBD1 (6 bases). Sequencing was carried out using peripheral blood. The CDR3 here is CASSSSRGPPDGNTIYF. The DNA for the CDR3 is TGTGCCAGCAGCTCTTCCAGGGGTCCCCCCGACGGAAACACCATATATTTT.